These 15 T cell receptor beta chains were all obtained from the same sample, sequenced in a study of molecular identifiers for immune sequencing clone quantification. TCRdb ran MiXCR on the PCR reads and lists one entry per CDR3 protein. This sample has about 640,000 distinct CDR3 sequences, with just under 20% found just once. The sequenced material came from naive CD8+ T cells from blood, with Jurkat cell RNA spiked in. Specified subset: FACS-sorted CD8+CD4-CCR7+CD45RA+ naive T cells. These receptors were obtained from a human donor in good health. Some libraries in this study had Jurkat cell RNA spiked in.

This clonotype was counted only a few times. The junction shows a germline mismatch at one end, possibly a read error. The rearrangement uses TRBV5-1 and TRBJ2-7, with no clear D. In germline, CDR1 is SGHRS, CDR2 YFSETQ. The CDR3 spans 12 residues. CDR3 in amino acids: CASSLDSCEQYF. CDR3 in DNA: TGCGCCAGCAGCTTGGACTCCTGCGAGCAGTACTTC.

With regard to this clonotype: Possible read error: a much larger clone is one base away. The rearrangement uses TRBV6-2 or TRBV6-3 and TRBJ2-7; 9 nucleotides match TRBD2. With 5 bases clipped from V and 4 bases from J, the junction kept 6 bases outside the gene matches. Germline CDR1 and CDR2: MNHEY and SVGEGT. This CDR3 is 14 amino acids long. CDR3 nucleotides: TGTGCCAGCAGTCAAACTAGCGGGTGGTACGAGCAGTACTTC. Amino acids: CASSQTSGWYEQYF.

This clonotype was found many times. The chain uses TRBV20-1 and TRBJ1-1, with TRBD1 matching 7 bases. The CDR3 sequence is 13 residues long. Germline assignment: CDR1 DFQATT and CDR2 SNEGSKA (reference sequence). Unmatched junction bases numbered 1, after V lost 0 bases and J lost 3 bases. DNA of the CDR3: TGCAGTGCTAGAGAACAGGGGTACACTGAAGCTTTCTTT. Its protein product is CSAREQGYTEAFF.

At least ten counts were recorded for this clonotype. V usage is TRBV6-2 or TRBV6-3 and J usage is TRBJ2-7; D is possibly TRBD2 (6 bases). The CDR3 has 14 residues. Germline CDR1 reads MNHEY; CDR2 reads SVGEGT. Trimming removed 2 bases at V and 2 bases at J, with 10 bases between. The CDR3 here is CASSYRGETYEQYF. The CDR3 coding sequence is TGTGCCAGCAGTTACCGCGGGGAAACCTACGAGCAGTACTTC.

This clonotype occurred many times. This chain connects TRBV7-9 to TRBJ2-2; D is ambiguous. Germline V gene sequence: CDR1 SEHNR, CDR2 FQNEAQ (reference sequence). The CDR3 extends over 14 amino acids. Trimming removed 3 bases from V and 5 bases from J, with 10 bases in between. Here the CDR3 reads CASSLQLGTGELFF. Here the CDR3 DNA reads TGTGCCAGCAGCTTGCAGTTGGGGACCGGGGAGCTGTTTTTT.

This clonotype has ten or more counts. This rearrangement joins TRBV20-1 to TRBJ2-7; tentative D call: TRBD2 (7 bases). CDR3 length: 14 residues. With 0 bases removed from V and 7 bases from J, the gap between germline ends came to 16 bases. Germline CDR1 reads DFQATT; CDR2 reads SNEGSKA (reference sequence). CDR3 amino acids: CSAREGGPLMEQYF. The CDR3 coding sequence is TGCAGTGCTAGAGAGGGGGGGCCCCTTATGGAGCAGTACTTC.

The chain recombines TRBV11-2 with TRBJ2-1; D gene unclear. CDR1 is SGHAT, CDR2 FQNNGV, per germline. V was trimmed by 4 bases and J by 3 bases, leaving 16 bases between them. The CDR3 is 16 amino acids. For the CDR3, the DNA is TGTGCCAGCAGCTCCTTCGCTGATGCAAGCTACAATGAGCAGTTCTTC. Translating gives CASSSFADASYNEQFF. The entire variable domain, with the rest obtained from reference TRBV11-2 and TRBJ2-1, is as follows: EAGVAQSPRYKIIEKRQSVAFWCNPISGHATLYWYQQILGQGPKLLIQFQNNGVVDDSQLPKDRFSAERLKGVDSTLKIQPAKLEDSAVYLCASSSFADASYNEQFFGPGTRLTVL.

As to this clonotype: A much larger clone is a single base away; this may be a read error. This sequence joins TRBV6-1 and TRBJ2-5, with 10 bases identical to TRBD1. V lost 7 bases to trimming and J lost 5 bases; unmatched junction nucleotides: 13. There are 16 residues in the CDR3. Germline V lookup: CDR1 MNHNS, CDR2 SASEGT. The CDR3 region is CASNEDATGGWETQYF. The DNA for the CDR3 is TGTGCCAGCAACGAGGACGCGACAGGGGGCTGGGAGACCCAGTACTTC.

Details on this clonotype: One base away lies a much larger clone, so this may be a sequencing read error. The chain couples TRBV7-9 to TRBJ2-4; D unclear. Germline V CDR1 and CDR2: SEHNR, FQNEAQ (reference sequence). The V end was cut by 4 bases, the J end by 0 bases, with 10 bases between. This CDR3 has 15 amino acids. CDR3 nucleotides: TGTGCCAGCAGCTCGGGCGGTTTAGCCAAAAACATTCAGTACTTC. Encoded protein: CASSSGGLAKNIQYF.

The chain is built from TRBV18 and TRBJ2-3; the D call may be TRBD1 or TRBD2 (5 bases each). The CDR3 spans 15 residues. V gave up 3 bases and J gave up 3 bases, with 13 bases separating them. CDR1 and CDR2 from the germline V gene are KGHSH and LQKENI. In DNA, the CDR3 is TGTGCCAGCTCACCGCTGGACTGGGGGACAGATACGCAGTATTTT. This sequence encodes CASSPLDWGTDTQYF. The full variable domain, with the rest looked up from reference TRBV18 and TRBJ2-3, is NAGVMQNPRHLVRRRGQEARLRCSPMKGHSHVYWYRQLPEEGLKFMVYLQKENIIDESGMPKERFSAEFPKEGPSILRIQQVVRGDSAAYFCASSPLDWGTDTQYFGPGTRLTVL.

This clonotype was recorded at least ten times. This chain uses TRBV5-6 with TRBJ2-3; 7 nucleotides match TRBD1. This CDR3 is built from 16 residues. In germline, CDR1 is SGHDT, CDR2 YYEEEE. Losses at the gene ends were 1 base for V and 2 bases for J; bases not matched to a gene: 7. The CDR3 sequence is CASSLLGQAYTDTQYF. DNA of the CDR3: TGTGCCAGCAGCTTGCTCGGACAGGCTTACACAGATACGCAGTATTTT.

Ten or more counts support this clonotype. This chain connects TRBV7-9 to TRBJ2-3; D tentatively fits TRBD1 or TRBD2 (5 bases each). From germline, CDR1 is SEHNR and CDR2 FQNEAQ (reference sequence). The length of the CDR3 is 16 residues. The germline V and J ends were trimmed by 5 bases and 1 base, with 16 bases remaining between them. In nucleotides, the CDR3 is TGTGCCAGCAGCCCCCAGGGATTCGGGGGCACAGATACGCAGTATTTT. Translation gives CASSPQGFGGTDTQYF.

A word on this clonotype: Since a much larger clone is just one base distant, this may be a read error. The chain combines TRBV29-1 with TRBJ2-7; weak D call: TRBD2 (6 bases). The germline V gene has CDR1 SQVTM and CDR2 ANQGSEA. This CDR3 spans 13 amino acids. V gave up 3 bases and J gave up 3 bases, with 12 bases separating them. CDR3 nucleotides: TGCAGCGTTGAGAGGCAGGGAGGCTACGAGCAGTACTTC. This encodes CSVERQGGYEQYF.

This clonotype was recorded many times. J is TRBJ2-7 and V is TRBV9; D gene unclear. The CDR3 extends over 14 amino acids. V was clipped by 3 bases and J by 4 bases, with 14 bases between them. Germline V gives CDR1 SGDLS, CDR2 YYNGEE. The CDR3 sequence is CASSAEDQTYEQYF. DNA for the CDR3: TGTGCCAGCAGCGCCGAAGACCAGACTTACGAGCAGTACTTC.

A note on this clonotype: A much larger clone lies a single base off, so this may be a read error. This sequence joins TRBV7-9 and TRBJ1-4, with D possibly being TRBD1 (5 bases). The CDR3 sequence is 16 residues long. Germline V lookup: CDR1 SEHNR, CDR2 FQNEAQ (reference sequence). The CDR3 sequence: CAGSLPLGHPNEKLFF. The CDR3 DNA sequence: TGTGCCGGCAGCTTACCCCTCGGACACCCTAATGAAAAACTGTTTTTT.